This entry describes one TCR beta chain. Its cognate antigen is unknown. These data come from a study of cytomegalovirus exposure and HLA in healthy donors. Findings and limits, study-wide: HLA allele associations emerged for some 16,000 TCR beta sequences in a later analysis, at 0.05 false discovery rate.

Primers included in the PCR were 60 Vbeta and 13 Jbeta primers. This table comes from immunoSEQ multiplex PCR, and its TCRdb copy is limited to in-frame clones, with some not included. Altogether more than 150,000 clones are present, around 80% being singletons, with the ten largest covering under 2%. This CDR3 has 15 residues. From germline, CDR1 is KGHSH and CDR2 LQKENI. After removal of 3 bases from V and 3 bases from J, the junction contained 7 bases not matched to a gene. The clonotype originates from a woman aged 25 to 39 in good health and CMV-seronegative. Sequenced material: PBMCs. The rearrangement links TRBV18 to TRBJ2-7; 8 bases line up with TRBD2. CDR3 sequence (DNA): TGTGCCAGCTCACCCCAAGGAGGGACTAGCTACGAGCAGTACTTC. Translation gives CASSPQGGTSYEQYF.